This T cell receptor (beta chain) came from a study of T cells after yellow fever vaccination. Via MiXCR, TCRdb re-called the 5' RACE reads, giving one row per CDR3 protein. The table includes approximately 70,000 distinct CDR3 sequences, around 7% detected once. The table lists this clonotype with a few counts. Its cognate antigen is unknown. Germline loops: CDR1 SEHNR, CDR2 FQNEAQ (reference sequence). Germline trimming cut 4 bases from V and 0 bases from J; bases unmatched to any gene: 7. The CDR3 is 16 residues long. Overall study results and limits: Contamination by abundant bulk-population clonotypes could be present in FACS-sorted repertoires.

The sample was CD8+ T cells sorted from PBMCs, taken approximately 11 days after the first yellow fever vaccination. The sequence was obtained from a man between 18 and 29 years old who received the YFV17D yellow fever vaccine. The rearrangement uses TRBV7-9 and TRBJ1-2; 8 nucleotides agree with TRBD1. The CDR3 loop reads CASSYTTGESNYGYTF. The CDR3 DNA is TGTGCCAGCAGCTATACGACAGGGGAATCTAACTATGGCTACACCTTC.